The text below deals with one TCR delta chain. This clone's antigen is unknown. Within one base of it there is no much larger clone, and no base qualities were kept. V loses 3 bases at its end and J loses 1 base; junction bases beyond the gene matches: 8. Taken from cysteine to phenylalanine, the CDR3 has 17 residues. Only CDR3 DNA remains: 51 bases, in frame from the first base. From the germline V gene, CDR1 is GEAIGNYY and CDR2 is EKD. The sample comes from a study of TRDV2 sequences in healthy donors (dated by TCRdb to 2018 to 2020). Context from the whole study: Approximately 18 single-cell-derived gamma9delta2 T cell clones spanning the full range of antitumor activity were TCR-sequenced and traced within the bulk repertoire.

General findings and caveats noted by the study authors: The observed TCRdelta repertoires were found to be highly focused, yet no correlation was observed between clonotype frequency and the antitumor functional potential of the respective clone. The TCRdelta clonotypes of several highly reactive clones appeared rare, since those clonotypes could not be detected in the bulk sequencing data from the donors of those clones.

Complete TCR delta chain (Vdelta2) repertoires were sequenced in bulk to track the frequency of functionally characterized gamma9delta2 T cell clones. The Dutch blood bank was the source from which peripheral blood of anonymous healthy donors was purchased. gamma9delta2 T cells analyzed in the study originated from peripheral blood of healthy donors. The library was generated by PCR. The listed sequencing device is Illumina MiSeq. The authors' pipeline ran thus. When TRDV repertoire clonotype frequencies were reported, clonotypes represented by only a single read were excluded. Clonotypes were called again by TCRdb from the public reads via CATT, and duplicate nucleotide sequences were then merged into one entry. In this record, the V and J calls reflect TCRdb's handling and not the investigators' own analysis. The sample records 900 to 1,200 delta-chain clones, approximately 60% of which are singletons. Clones ranked in the top ten supply under 20% of the sample.

The rearrangement joined TRDV2 to TRDJ1; TRDD3 fits 12 bases in the junction. The specimen sequenced was Vd2+ gamma-delta T cells from blood. Explained via the paper, the cell subset or site label denotes: TCR Vdelta2-expressing (gamma9delta2) T cells. The sequence was collected from a human donor in good health. This receptor carries the CDR3 CACDSLTGGYPTDKLIF. The nucleotides read TGTGCCTGTGACTCCCTTACTGGGGGATACCCCACCGATAAACTCATCTTT.